This T cell receptor (beta chain) was observed in a study of blood T cells in healthy people across ages. A sample-barcoded 5' primer and a J-beta primer mix were used in a second PCR of roughly 6 to 12 cycles. TCRdb re-analysed the 5' RACE reads in MiXCR, keeping a single row per CDR3 protein. The repertoire includes about 510,000 distinct CDR3 sequences, about 29% of them detected once, and approximately 3.3% sits in the top ten. V lost 7 bases, J lost 3 bases, and 6 bases stayed unmatched. This CDR3 has 14 residues. Germline V gene lookup returns CDR1 SGHDN and CDR2 FVKESK. These same data were also listed under a study on T cells of mothers and their children. That report adds: Biologically related mothers and children overlapped slightly more than unrelated pairs, a non-significant difference.

The clonotype was recovered from a boy aged 2 to 10 in good health. Sequencing was done on a sample of blood. The chain joins TRBV14 to TRBJ2-3; 8 bases line up with TRBD2. This CDR3 reads CASNQRERTDTQYF. CDR3 DNA sequence: TGTGCCAGCAACCAGCGGGAGCGGACAGATACGCAGTATTTT.